The clone carrying this T cell receptor (beta chain) was counted a few times. Its antigen is unidentified. CDR1 and CDR2 (germline): SGHDT, YYEEEE. With V trimmed by 4 bases and J by 5 bases, 10 bases remained unmatched. This CDR3 contains 17 residues. This specimen belongs to a study of CD8+CD57+ T cells in acquired aplastic anemia. Study background: Each DNA sample taken from sorted CD4+ and CD8+ cells came to approximately 3 ug on average.

All patients picked for sequencing had shown, by flow cytometry, an expansion of CD8+CD57+ cells. Patients had not yet gotten any therapy when their blood was taken for sampling. General study points: The same twenty-nine CD8+ CDR3 sequences occurred in patients and in controls. No significant patient-versus-control difference appeared in CD8+ Simpson's diversity.

Profiles of TCR beta VDJ and CDR3 were generated from a genomic DNA template. TCRdb re-analysed the reads in MiXCR, keeping a single row per CDR3 protein. The table lists 150,000 or so distinct CDR3 sequences, about 50% of them singletons. The V call is TRBV5-6, the J call TRBJ2-4; 12 bases are shared with TRBD2. Sequencing used sorted CD4+, CD8+, or CD8+CD57+ T cells (not recorded which) from PBMCs. The sequence was collected from a human donor with aplastic anemia. CDR3 region: CASSHGTSGGFQNIQYF. The DNA of the CDR3 is TGTGCCAGCAGCCATGGCACTAGCGGGGGGTTTCAAAACATTCAGTACTTC.